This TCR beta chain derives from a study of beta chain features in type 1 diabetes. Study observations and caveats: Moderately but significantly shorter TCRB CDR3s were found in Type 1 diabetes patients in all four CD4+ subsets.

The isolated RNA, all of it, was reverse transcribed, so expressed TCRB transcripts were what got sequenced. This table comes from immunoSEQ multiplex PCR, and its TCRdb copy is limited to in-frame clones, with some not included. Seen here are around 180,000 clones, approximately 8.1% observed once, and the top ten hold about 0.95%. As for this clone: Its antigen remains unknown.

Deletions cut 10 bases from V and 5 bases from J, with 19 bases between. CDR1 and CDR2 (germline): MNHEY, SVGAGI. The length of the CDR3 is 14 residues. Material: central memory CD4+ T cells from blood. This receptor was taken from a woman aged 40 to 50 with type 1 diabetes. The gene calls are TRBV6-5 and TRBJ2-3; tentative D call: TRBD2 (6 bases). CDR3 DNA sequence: TGTGCCATCACAGCCTCAACGGAGGGAGATACGCAGTATTTT. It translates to CAITASTEGDTQYF.